This entry is about one T cell receptor beta chain. The data were obtained in a study of blood T cell repertoires in COVID-19. For the study at large: The United States, Italy and Spain supplied acute and convalescent COVID-19 samples.

Source study methods: Estimation of nucleated cell counts relied on the amplification of reference gene primers. Clones were read by immunoSEQ multiplex PCR, and TCRdb kept only the in-frame ones, dropping some. The V and J calls and the clone size are those of that table, but D and trimming were determined from the DNA. The sample consists of around 120,000 clones, almost 90% of them appearing once. Patients in Seattle were enrolled during active infection, then followed longitudinally. The sequence was collected from a woman aged 60 to 75 with COVID-19, enrolled during active disease. What was sequenced was peripheral blood.

Here the CDR3 DNA reads TGCGCCAGCAGCCACGGGCCACAGGGGGCGGTTGAGCAGTACTTC. Protein: CASSHGPQGAVEQYF. This chain connects TRBV4-3 to TRBJ2-7; 9 bases agree with TRBD1. V was pared by 3 bases and J by 7 bases, with 10 bases of the junction left unmatched. The CDR3 contains 15 residues. Germline V gene lookup returns CDR1 LGHNA and CDR2 YSLEER.